The clone carrying this TCR beta chain has a handful of counts. Its antigen is undetermined. The data were obtained in a study of cytomegalovirus exposure and HLA in healthy donors. At the level of the study: Previous work identified 120 million or so unique TCR beta sequences from 150 million to 200 million T cells. Broader study findings: In a later analysis, an Asian-associated ancestry cluster reportedly showed fewer N-insertions than the roughly 690-donor mean. TCR beta V- and J-gene trimming was later associated with a missense DCLRE1C variant.

Trimming removed 0 bases from V and 9 bases from J, with 8 bases in between. Germline V lookup: CDR1 SGHAT, CDR2 FQNNGV. This CDR3 spans 13 amino acids. Vbeta (60) and Jbeta (13) primers were used in the PCR. Repertoires were generated with immunoSEQ multiplex PCR, while TCRdb's copy carries only in-frame clones and drops some. The profile shows roughly 140,000 clones, approximately 80% of them singletons. The V call is TRBV11-2, the J call TRBJ2-2; D is unresolved. The sequencing input was PBMCs. This receptor was identified in a male donor in good health and CMV-seronegative. CDR3 sequence (DNA): TGTGCCAGCAGCTTAGAAGAGCGCAGGGAGCTGTTTTTT. Its translation is CASSLEERRELFF.